This TCR beta chain is drawn from a study of OX40 agonist ivuxolimab in advanced cancers. Broader study findings: At 0.1 to 3.0 mg/kg, clonal expansion of CD4+ and CD8+ blood T cells had occurred by week 6.

Sequencing used immunoSEQ multiplex PCR; TCRdb keeps in-frame clones, though not all of them. The sample shows about 84,000 clones, more than 80% of them seen only once. This clone was seen only once. Antigen: not known. The germline CDR1 and CDR2 sequences are SGHDT and YYEEEE. The CDR3 loop spans 15 amino acids. V lost 1 base and J 1 base, leaving 12 bases between the germline ends. This chain connects TRBV5-6 to TRBJ2-7, with D possibly being TRBD1 or TRBD2 (5 bases each). This TCR was recovered from an adult with an advanced solid tumor such as melanoma, head and neck, liver or kidney cancer. Material: CD4+ or CD8+ T cells sorted from blood, obtained in a trial of the OX40 agonist ivuxolimab. The DNA of the CDR3 is TGTGCCAGCAGCTTGCCGGGTGGGGGATCCTACGAGCAGTACTTC. Protein: CASSLPGGGSYEQYF.